Listed here are 18 T cell receptor beta chains from one sample, sequenced in a study of blood T cell repertoires in COVID-19. Assay used: immunoSEQ multiplex PCR; TCRdb lists only in-frame clones, some missing. The data show under 75,000 clones, with 88% seen just once and roughly 4% held by the top ten. Source material: peripheral blood. All receptors derive from a man between 50 and 59 years old with active COVID-19.

This clone appeared a single time. V and J are TRBV19 and TRBJ2-1; perhaps TRBD1 as D (5 bases). The length of the CDR3 is 16 residues. The V gene lost 4 bases and the J gene lost 4 bases, with 17 bases spanning the gap. Germline CDR1 and CDR2: LNHDA and SQIVND (reference sequence). The CDR3 here is CASSTLPRPGYNEQFF. The DNA of the CDR3 is TGTGCCAGTAGTACCCTACCCCGGCCAGGGTACAATGAGCAGTTCTTC.

The V and J genes are TRBV10-3 and TRBJ1-2; 7 bases are shared with TRBD1. The germline gives CDR1 ENHRY, CDR2 SYGVKD. This CDR3 comprises 15 residues. V gave up 4 bases and J gave up 1 base; unmatched junction bases: 6. This chain's CDR3 is CAISGWQGVNYGYTF. Written as DNA, the CDR3 is TGTGCCATCAGTGGGTGGCAGGGGGTTAACTATGGCTACACCTTC.

The chain has TRBV7-9 and TRBJ2-1, with 16 bases identical to TRBD2. V shed 4 bases, J shed 4 bases, and the junction held 1 base outside the gene matches. Germline loops: CDR1 SEHNR, CDR2 FQNEAQ (reference sequence). CDR3 length: 16 amino acids. The CDR3 bases are TGTGCCAGCAGCTCGGGACTAGCGGGGGGGTACAATGAGCAGTTCTTC. This translates into CASSSGLAGGYNEQFF.

The genes are TRBV29-1 and TRBJ2-3; maybe TRBD2 (7 bases). The germline CDR1 and CDR2 sequences are SQVTM and ANQGSEA. Trimming pared 8 bases from V and 0 bases from J, leaving 15 bases between. The CDR3 consists of 14 residues. This CDR3 is CSSGGFSSTDTQYF. The CDR3 DNA is TGCAGCTCGGGGGGCTTCTCTAGCACAGATACGCAGTATTTT.

The chain joins TRBV2 to TRBJ1-2; 7 positions agree with TRBD1. CDR1 is SNHLY and CDR2 is FYNNEI in the germline V gene. The CDR3 is made up of 16 amino acids. V lost 4 bases to trimming and J lost 2 bases; unmatched junction nucleotides: 10. The CDR3, as DNA: TGTGCCAGCAGTGCTGGGACAGCACGGGGGAACTATGGCTACACCTTC. Amino acid sequence: CASSAGTARGNYGYTF.

CDR3: CASSYTVAGYTDTQYF. CDR3 DNA sequence: TGTGCCAGCAGTTATACTGTAGCGGGGTACACAGATACGCAGTATTTT. This rearrangement joins TRBV6-5 to TRBJ2-3; 8 bases agree with TRBD2. Germline V lookup: CDR1 MNHEY, CDR2 SVGAGI. Trimming at V came to 3 bases and at J to 2 bases, leaving 7 bases not matched to a gene. There are 16 residues in the CDR3.

The J gene is TRBJ2-7, the V gene TRBV6-2 or TRBV6-3; D remains unclear. Germline-derived CDR1 and CDR2 are MNHEY and SVGEGT. This CDR3 has 13 residues. Trimming cost V 4 bases and J 3 bases, with 10 bases left between them. The chain's CDR3 is CASSFDTYYEQYF. In DNA form, the CDR3 reads TGTGCCAGCAGTTTTGACACCTACTACGAGCAGTACTTC.

The chain recombines TRBV5-6 with TRBJ2-7; 8 nucleotides line up with TRBD2. J lost 2 bases, V lost 7 bases, and 11 bases had no gene match. Germline-derived CDR1 and CDR2 are SGHDT and YYEEEE. This CDR3 has 15 residues. The DNA for the CDR3 is TGTGCCAGCGCCGGGAGGGCAAAAGGGACCTACGAGCAGTACTTC. Amino acid sequence: CASAGRAKGTYEQYF.

The chain has TRBV9 and TRBJ1-2; D remains unclear. The CDR3 consists of 12 residues. Per germline, CDR1 SGDLS and CDR2 YYNGEE. The V end lost 2 bases, the J end lost 1 base, and 3 bases lay between the germline ends. Here the CDR3 DNA reads TGTGCCAGCAGCGTCTTTAACTATGGCTACACCTTC. Translated: CASSVFNYGYTF.

The V and J genes are TRBV29-1 and TRBJ1-6; D unresolved. CDR1 is SQVTM, CDR2 ANQGSEA, per germline. The ends were cut back, 7 bases at V and 0 bases at J, with 10 bases in the middle. There are 14 residues in the CDR3. CDR3 protein: CSAQEGSYNSPLHF. CDR3 sequence (DNA): TGCAGCGCCCAGGAGGGCTCCTATAATTCACCCCTCCACTTT.

The chain employs TRBV9 and TRBJ2-3; possible D gene TRBD2, 5 bases. This CDR3 comprises 13 residues. Germline loops: CDR1 SGDLS, CDR2 YYNGEE. Trimming shortened V by 0 bases and J by 5 bases, and 7 bases separated the two germline ends. The CDR3 protein is CASSVGGVDTQYF. The CDR3, as DNA: TGTGCCAGCAGCGTAGGGGGAGTAGATACGCAGTATTTT. Together with reference TRBV9 and TRBJ2-3, the CDR3 gives the full variable domain: DSGVTQTPKHLITATGQRVTLRCSPRSGDLSVYWYQQSLDQGLQFLIQYYNGEERAKGNILERFSAQQFPDLHSELNLSSLELGDSALYFCASSVGGVDTQYFGPGTRLTVL.

This clone was detected only a few times. The gene calls are TRBV6-5 and TRBJ2-2; TRBD1 matches 9 bases. V gave up 6 bases and J gave up 9 bases; unmatched junction bases: 11. Germline CDR1 MNHEY, CDR2 SVGAGI. The CDR3 runs to 15 residues. In DNA form, the CDR3 reads TGTGCCAGCAGGAGCCGTACAGGGGGCGCGTGGGAGCTGTTTTTT. Encoded protein: CASRSRTGGAWELFF.

This clone was counted a single time. The chain uses TRBV12-3 or TRBV12-4 and TRBJ1-2; unclear D gene. Trimming pared 6 bases from V and 5 bases from J, leaving 10 bases between. The CDR3 runs 12 residues. CDR3 in amino acids: CASSFGEYGYTF. The CDR3 nucleotides read TGTGCCAGCAGCTTCGGAGAATATGGCTACACCTTC.

This clone was recorded once. The J gene is TRBJ1-4, the V gene TRBV2, with D perhaps TRBD1 (5 bases). The V end was cut by 7 bases, the J end by 4 bases, with 10 bases between. Per the germline V gene, CDR1 is SNHLY and CDR2 is FYNNEI. The CDR3 sequence is 13 residues long. DNA for the CDR3: TGTGCCAGCAATCTGGGGGGTAATGAAAAACTGTTTTTT. As protein: CASNLGGNEKLFF.

This clone was seen more than once but under ten times. This sequence joins TRBV7-2 and TRBJ2-7; 9 bases agree with TRBD1. CDR3 length: 15 amino acids. Losses at the gene ends were 2 bases for V and 2 bases for J; bases not matched to a gene: 4. Germline V gene lookup returns CDR1 SGHTA and CDR2 FQGNSA. This CDR3 reads CASSLYGTGPYEQYF. As DNA, the CDR3 is TGTGCCAGCAGCTTATACGGGACAGGGCCCTACGAGCAGTACTTC.

The chain employs TRBV3-1 (or the pseudogene TRBV3-2) and TRBJ1-4; 9 bases map to TRBD1. CDR1 and CDR2 (germline): LGHDT, YNNKEL (reference sequence). The CDR3 has 14 amino acids. With V trimmed by 4 bases and J by 9 bases, 6 bases remained unmatched. The CDR3 region has the DNA TGTGCCAGCAGCCTCCGGGACAGGGCCCAAAAACTGTTTTTT. Translation gives CASSLRDRAQKLFF.

Turning to this clone: A junction boundary mismatches the germline segment, possibly from a read error. The gene calls are TRBV12-3 or TRBV12-4 and TRBJ2-3; 8 bases agree with TRBD2. This CDR3 region has 12 residues. The chain's CDR3 is CASSTQAGAPNF. DNA of the CDR3: TGTGCCAGCAGTACCCAAGCGGGGGCGCCAAATTTT.

The V gene is TRBV19, the J gene TRBJ2-2, with 8 bases matching TRBD1. V lost 7 bases and J lost 3; bases outside the gene matches: 10. CDR1 and CDR2 from the germline V gene are LNHDA and SQIVND (reference sequence). The CDR3 extends over 16 amino acids. Written as DNA, the CDR3 is TGTGCCAGTATCCGAGGGGCAGGGGGCTACACCGGGGAGCTGTTTTTT. It codes for CASIRGAGGYTGELFF.